Listed below are T cell receptor beta chains from one sample, sequenced in a study of blood T cell repertoires in COVID-19. Generated by immunoSEQ multiplex PCR, the TCRdb table keeps only in-frame clones and is missing some. The sample records 150,000 to 180,000 clones, approximately 85% being singletons. Sequenced material: peripheral blood. The receptors shown here come from a man aged 55 to 70 with COVID-19, enrolled during active disease. Each CDR3 is given with its conserved first and last residue. A D gene is named only where the DNA matches it firmly. The size entry is marked missing in some rows and otherwise reads once, few, many or a size class.

D gene	clone size	V gene	J gene	CDR3 DNA	CDR3 protein
-	-	TRBV7-2	TRBJ2-1	TGTGCCAGCAGCTCGGGACTCCGTGGGTTCTTC	CASSSGLRGFF
TRBD1	few	TRBV7-2	TRBJ1-2	TGTGCCAGCAACACAGACCTTACAGGGGGCGTTGGCTACACCTTC	CASNTDLTGGVGYTF
-	-	TRBV6-6	TRBJ2-7	TGTGCCAGCAGTTACGGCTCAGGGTTGAACGAGCAGTACTTC	CASSYGSGLNEQYF
TRBD1	-	TRBV18	TRBJ2-1	TGTGCCAGCTCACCAAGAGGGGGCGATGAGCAGTTCTTC	CASSPRGGDEQFF
-	-	TRBV7-3	TRBJ2-3	TGTGCCAGCAGCTACCGTCCGACAGGTTTACTTAGCACAGATACGCAGTATTTT	CASSYRPTGLLSTDTQYF
TRBD1	-	TRBV20-1	TRBJ2-2	TGCAGTGCTAGTTTATCGGGACAGAGACTCACCGGGGAGCTGTTTTTT	CSASLSGQRLTGELFF
TRBD1	once	TRBV3-1/TRBV3-2	TRBJ1-4	TGTGCCAGCAGCGCGGCGGGACAGGCCGAAAAACTGTTTTTT	CASSAAGQAEKLFF
TRBD1	-	TRBV2	TRBJ2-7	TGTGCCAGCAGTGACGTGGGGCAGGGGGCGAGGTACGAGCAGTACTTC	CASSDVGQGARYEQYF
-	once	TRBV19	TRBJ2-5	TGTGCCAGTAGTTCCCAGACGACAGGGAGGGAGACCCAGTACTTC	CASSSQTTGRETQYF
TRBD1	-	TRBV7-2	TRBJ2-7	TGTGCCAGCAGCCAGGGACAGGGGTACTACGAGCAGTACTTC	CASSQGQGYYEQYF
TRBD1	-	TRBV11-3	TRBJ2-1	TGTGCCAGCAGCTCAGGGACAGGGCCGCGTCCGTTCTTC	CASSSGTGPRPFF
-	-	TRBV4-3	TRBJ2-2	TGCGCCAGCAGCCACACAGGATCCCCGGAGGGCGGGGAGCTGTTTTTT	CASSHTGSPEGGELFF
TRBD2	-	TRBV27	TRBJ2-7	TGTGCCAGCAGTCCAACTGAACTAGCGGGGGCTTCCTACGAGCAGTACTTC	CASSPTELAGASYEQYF